One TCR beta chain is described in this entry. The record originates from a study of cytomegalovirus exposure and HLA in healthy donors. The germline V gene has CDR1 MGHRA and CDR2 YSYEKL. The CDR3 length is 14 residues. Trimming at V came to 4 bases and at J to 4 bases, leaving 5 bases not matched to a gene. Amplification used 60 Vbeta primers and 13 Jbeta primers. Sequenced by immunoSEQ multiplex PCR; TCRdb stores in-frame clones only, minus some. The table records 190,000 or so clones, 79% of them present only once. The V gene is TRBV4-1, the J gene TRBJ2-5; 8 bases are a match to TRBD2. The sample taken for sequencing was PBMCs. The receptor comes from a girl under 18 in good health and CMV-seropositive. CDR3 sequence reads: CASSPSGGGETQYF. The CDR3 DNA reads as TGCGCCAGCAGCCCCTCGGGGGGGGGAGAGACCCAGTACTTC.